This passage covers 18 T cell receptor beta chains from one sample sequenced in a study of blood T cell repertoires in COVID-19. Assay used: immunoSEQ multiplex PCR; TCRdb lists only in-frame clones, some missing. The sample lists 85,000 to 100,000 clones; 90% were seen once. The material sequenced was peripheral blood. These TCRs come from a man aged 55 to 70 with acute or convalescent COVID-19.

The CDR3 sequence: CASSLNLTPGEKLFF. CDR3 nucleotides: TGTGCCAGCAGCTTAAATCTCACCCCGGGTGAAAAACTGTTTTTT. This chain connects TRBV11-2 to TRBJ1-4, with unresolved D. This CDR3 has 15 residues. Germline CDR1 reads SGHAT; CDR2 reads FQNNGV. The V end was cut by 2 bases, the J end by 7 bases, with 14 bases between.

The chain couples TRBV12-3 or TRBV12-4 to TRBJ1-2; maybe TRBD1 (6 bases). This CDR3 region has 13 residues. Trimming took off 3 bases at V and 7 bases at J, with 12 bases between the two ends. As DNA, the CDR3 is TGTGCCAGCAGTTTGGCGGGGGCAGGTGGCTACACCTTC. It is translated as CASSLAGAGGYTF.

The chain has TRBV5-4 and TRBJ1-2; 8 positions agree with TRBD1. Looked up from germline, CDR1 is SGHNT and CDR2 is YYREEE (reference sequence). The V and J ends lost 4 bases and 3 bases, in that order; junction bases with no gene match: 8. The CDR3 runs to 15 residues. CDR3 protein: CASSSQGAGYYGYTF. DNA of the CDR3: TGTGCCAGCAGCAGCCAGGGGGCAGGGTACTATGGCTACACCTTC.

The CDR3 here is CASSQVGSGQPQHF. The CDR3 nucleotides read TGCGCCAGCAGCCAAGTAGGGAGCGGACAGCCCCAGCATTTT. The chain is built from TRBV4-1 and TRBJ1-5; the D is unclear. Per the germline V gene, CDR1 is MGHRA and CDR2 is YSYEKL. Between the trimmed V and J ends, which lost 1 base and 7 bases, there was a span of 11 bases. This CDR3 has 14 residues.

This sequence joins TRBV4-1 and TRBJ2-1; 16 positions agree with TRBD2. CDR1 and CDR2 (germline): MGHRA, YSYEKL. This CDR3 is 18 amino acids long. V shed 4 bases and J 5 bases; nucleotides not matched to a gene: 8. This chain's CDR3 is CASSRPGTSGGAHNEQFF. In nucleotides, the CDR3 is TGCGCCAGCAGCCGGCCAGGGACTAGCGGGGGGGCCCACAATGAGCAGTTCTTC.

The count of this clone is one. This rearrangement joins TRBV5-1 to TRBJ1-5; perhaps TRBD1 as D (5 bases). The CDR3 extends over 15 amino acids. In germline, CDR1 is SGHRS, CDR2 YFSETQ. Trimming shortened V by 4 bases and J by 6 bases, and 17 bases separated the two germline ends. The CDR3 sequence: CASSPSPGRVQPQHF. CDR3 sequence (DNA): TGCGCCAGCAGCCCTTCCCCAGGGCGAGTTCAGCCCCAGCATTTT.

This clone was observed a handful of times. The rearrangement joins TRBV30 to TRBJ1-2; D unclear. This CDR3 region has 12 residues. Germline loops: CDR1 GTSNPN, CDR2 SVGIG (reference sequence). V was trimmed by 1 base and J by 1 base, leaving 4 bases between them. The CDR3 sequence is CAWSGGNYGYTF. In nucleotides, the CDR3 is TGTGCCTGGAGTGGAGGTAACTATGGCTACACCTTC.

With respect to this clone: Sequence at one end of the junction differs from germline and may be a read error. V is TRBV5-4 and J is TRBJ2-7; TRBD1 matches 12 bases. This CDR3 comprises 15 residues. Looked up from germline, CDR1 is SGHNT and CDR2 is YYREEE (reference sequence). DNA for the CDR3: TGTGCCAGCAGTTTGGGACAGGGGGCAATCTACGAGCAGTACTTC. It encodes CASSLGQGAIYEQYF.

The rearrangement joins TRBV5-4 to TRBJ2-5; possible D gene TRBD1, 6 bases. CDR1 and CDR2 from the germline V gene are SGHNT and YYREEE (reference sequence). This CDR3 is built from 14 residues. V was trimmed by 0 bases and J by 5 bases, leaving 11 bases between them. The CDR3 spells CASSLGKRGETQYF. CDR3 in DNA: TGTGCCAGCAGCTTGGGGAAAAGGGGGGAGACCCAGTACTTC.

The V and J genes are TRBV25-1 and TRBJ1-2, with D possibly matching TRBD1 (6 bases). Per the germline V gene, CDR1 is MGHDK and CDR2 is SYGVNS. Trimming took off 3 bases at V and 8 bases at J, with 16 bases between the two ends. The CDR3 sequence is 14 residues long. CDR3 residues: CASSDWTASVGYTF. The CDR3 DNA reads as TGTGCCAGCAGTGATTGGACAGCCTCAGTGGGCTACACCTTC.

The gene calls are TRBV10-3 and TRBJ1-2, with 9 bases matching TRBD1. CDR3 length equals 15 residues. Germline V gene data show CDR1 as ENHRY and CDR2 as SYGVKD. Losses at the gene ends were 5 bases for V and 3 bases for J; bases not matched to a gene: 7. The CDR3 loop reads CAISHTRQGDYGYTF. CDR3 DNA sequence: TGTGCCATCAGTCACACAAGACAGGGGGACTATGGCTACACCTTC.

J is TRBJ1-2 and V is TRBV7-9; D might be TRBD1 (6 bases). Germline V lookup: CDR1 SEHNR, CDR2 FQNEAQ (reference sequence). Trimming removed 5 bases from V and 5 bases from J, with 21 bases in between. CDR3 size: 16 residues. The CDR3 bases are TGTGCCAGCAGCACCCAGACAGGCCGCGAATTGTATGGCTACACCTTC. It is translated as CASSTQTGRELYGYTF.

The rearrangement uses TRBV6-1 and TRBJ2-7; tentatively, D is TRBD1 (6 bases). V was clipped by 2 bases and J by 5 bases, with 10 bases between them. The CDR3 runs 13 residues. Germline V gene data show CDR1 as MNHNS and CDR2 as SASEGT. CDR3 protein: CASSESHRDEQYF. CDR3 in DNA: TGTGCCAGCAGTGAATCGCACAGGGACGAGCAGTACTTC.

The rearrangement joins TRBV6-5 to TRBJ1-1, with a possible D match to TRBD1 (6 bases). With 6 bases removed from V and 5 bases from J, the gap between germline ends came to 16 bases. Germline lookup yields CDR1 MNHEY and CDR2 SVGAGI. CDR3 length equals 14 residues. CDR3 loop: CASRTPGGGTEAFF. The CDR3 region has the DNA TGTGCCAGCAGAACTCCGGGGGGCGGGACTGAAGCTTTCTTT.

The rearrangement uses TRBV19 and TRBJ1-2; TRBD1 matches at 8 bases. This CDR3 contains 15 residues. After removal of 6 bases from V and 7 bases from J, the junction contained 13 bases not matched to a gene. The germline CDR1 and CDR2 sequences are LNHDA and SQIVND (reference sequence). The CDR3 coding sequence is TGTGCCAGTAGCCTACCTCCCTCAGGGGGCGGTGGCTACACCTTC. Protein: CASSLPPSGGGGYTF. Full variable domain (remainder filled in from reference TRBV19 and TRBJ1-2): DGGITQSPKYLFRKEGQNVTLSCEQNLNHDAMYWYRQDPGQGLRLIYYSQIVNDFQKGDIAEGYSVSREKKESFPLTVTSAQKNPTAFYLCASSLPPSGGGGYTFGSGTRLTVV.

This chain uses TRBV30 with TRBJ2-3; D remains ambiguous. Trimming pared 8 bases from V and 9 bases from J, leaving 18 bases between. Germline V gives CDR1 GTSNPN, CDR2 SVGIG (reference sequence). The CDR3 runs to 12 residues. Here the CDR3 DNA reads TGTGCCCGGACGGGTCCGAAACTAACGCAGTATTTT. Protein sequence: CARTGPKLTQYF.

This chain uses TRBV2 with TRBJ2-5, with D perhaps matching TRBD2 (5 bases). This CDR3 spans 13 amino acids. Germline CDR1 and CDR2: SNHLY and FYNNEI. Trimming pared 5 bases from V and 7 bases from J, leaving 14 bases between. CDR3 nucleotide sequence: TGTGCCAGCAGTTGGCGGCGGAGCGGGACCCAGTACTTC. This codes for CASSWRRSGTQYF.

The chain combines TRBV19 with TRBJ2-2; 10 nucleotides agree with TRBD1. Germline V gene data show CDR1 as LNHDA and CDR2 as SQIVND (reference sequence). The CDR3 extends over 16 amino acids. The trim removed 7 bases at V and 4 bases at J, leaving 9 bases unmatched. For the CDR3, the DNA is TGTGCCAGTACCCCCTGGGGACAGGGGACCACCGGGGAGCTGTTTTTT. This sequence encodes CASTPWGQGTTGELFF.